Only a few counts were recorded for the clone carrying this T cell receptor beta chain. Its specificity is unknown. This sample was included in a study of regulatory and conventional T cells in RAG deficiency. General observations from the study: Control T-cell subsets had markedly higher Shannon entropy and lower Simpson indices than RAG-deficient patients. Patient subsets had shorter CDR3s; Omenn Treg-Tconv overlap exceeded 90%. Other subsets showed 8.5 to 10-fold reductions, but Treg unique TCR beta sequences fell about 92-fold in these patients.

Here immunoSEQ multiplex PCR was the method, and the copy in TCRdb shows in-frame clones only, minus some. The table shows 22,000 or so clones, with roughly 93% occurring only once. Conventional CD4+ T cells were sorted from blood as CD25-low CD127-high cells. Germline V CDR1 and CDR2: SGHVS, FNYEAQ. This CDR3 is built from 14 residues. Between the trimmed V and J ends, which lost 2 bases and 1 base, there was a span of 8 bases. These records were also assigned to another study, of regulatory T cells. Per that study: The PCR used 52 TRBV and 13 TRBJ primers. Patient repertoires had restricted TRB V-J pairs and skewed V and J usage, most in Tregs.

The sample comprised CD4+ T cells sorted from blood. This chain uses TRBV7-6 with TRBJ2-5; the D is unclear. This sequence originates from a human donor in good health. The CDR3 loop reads CASSLSTTQETQYF. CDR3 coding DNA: TGTGCCAGCAGCTTAAGCACCACCCAAGAGACCCAGTACTTC.